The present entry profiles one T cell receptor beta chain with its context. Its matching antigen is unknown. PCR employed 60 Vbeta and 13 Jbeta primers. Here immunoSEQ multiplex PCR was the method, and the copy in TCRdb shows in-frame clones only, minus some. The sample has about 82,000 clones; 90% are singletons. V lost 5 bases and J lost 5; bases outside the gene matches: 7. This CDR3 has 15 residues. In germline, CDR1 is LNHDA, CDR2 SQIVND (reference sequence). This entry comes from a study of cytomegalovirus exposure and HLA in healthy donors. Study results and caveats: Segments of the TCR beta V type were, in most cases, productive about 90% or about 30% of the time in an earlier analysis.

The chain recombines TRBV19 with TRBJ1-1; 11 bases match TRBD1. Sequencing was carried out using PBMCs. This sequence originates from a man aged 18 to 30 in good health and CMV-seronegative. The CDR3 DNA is TGTGCCAGTAGTGCGGACAGGGGGCGGAGGACTGAAGCTTTCTTT. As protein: CASSADRGRRTEAFF.